This T cell receptor beta chain stems from a study of blood T cell repertoires in COVID-19. Germline lookup yields CDR1 SEHNR and CDR2 FQNEAQ (reference sequence). CDR3 size: 12 residues. V was clipped by 5 bases and J by 4 bases, with 6 bases between them. Repertoires were generated with immunoSEQ multiplex PCR, while TCRdb's copy carries only in-frame clones and drops some. Of 100,000 or so clones listed, over 75% are singletons. The sequence came from a man between 50 and 59 years old with acute or convalescent COVID-19. Sequenced material: peripheral blood. The rearrangement joins TRBV7-9 to TRBJ1-5; D may be TRBD1 (5 bases). The CDR3 loop reads CASSPGNQPQHF. The CDR3 DNA follows: TGTGCCAGCAGCCCAGGGAATCAGCCCCAGCATTTT.